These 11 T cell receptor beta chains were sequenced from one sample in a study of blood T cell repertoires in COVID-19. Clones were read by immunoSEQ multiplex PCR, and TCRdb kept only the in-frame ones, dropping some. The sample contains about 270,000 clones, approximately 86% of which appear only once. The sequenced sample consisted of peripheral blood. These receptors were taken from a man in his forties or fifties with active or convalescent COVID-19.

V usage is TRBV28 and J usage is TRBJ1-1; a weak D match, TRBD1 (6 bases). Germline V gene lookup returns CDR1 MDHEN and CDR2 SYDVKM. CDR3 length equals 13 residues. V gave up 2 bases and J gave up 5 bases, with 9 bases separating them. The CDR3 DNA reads TGTGCCAGCAGTTTAGGACAGTTGACTGAAGCTTTCTTT. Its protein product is CASSLGQLTEAFF.

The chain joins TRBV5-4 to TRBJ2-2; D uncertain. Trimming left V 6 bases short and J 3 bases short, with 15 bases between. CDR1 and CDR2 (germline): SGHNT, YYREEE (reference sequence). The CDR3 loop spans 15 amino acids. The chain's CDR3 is CASNTGGRDTGELFF. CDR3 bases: TGTGCCAGCAATACGGGTGGTCGGGACACCGGGGAGCTGTTTTTT.

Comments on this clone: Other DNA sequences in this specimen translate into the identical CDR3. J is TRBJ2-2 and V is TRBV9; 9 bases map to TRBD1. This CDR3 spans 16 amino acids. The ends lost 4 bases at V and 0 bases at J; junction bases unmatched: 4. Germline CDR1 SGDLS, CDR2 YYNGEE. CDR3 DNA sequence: TGTGCCAGCAGCACAAGACAGGGGGCGAACACCGGGGAGCTGTTTTTT. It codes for CASSTRQGANTGELFF.

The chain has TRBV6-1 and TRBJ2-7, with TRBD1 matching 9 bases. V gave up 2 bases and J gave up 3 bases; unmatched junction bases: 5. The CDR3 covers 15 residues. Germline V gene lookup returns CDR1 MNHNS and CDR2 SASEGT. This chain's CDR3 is CASSETTGGGYEQYF. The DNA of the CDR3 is TGTGCCAGCAGTGAAACGACAGGGGGAGGCTACGAGCAGTACTTC.

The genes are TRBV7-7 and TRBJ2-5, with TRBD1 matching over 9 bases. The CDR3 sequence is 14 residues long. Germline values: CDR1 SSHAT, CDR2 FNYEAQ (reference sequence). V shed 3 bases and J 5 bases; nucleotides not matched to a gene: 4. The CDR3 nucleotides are TGTGCCAGCAGCTTTTTAACAGGGGGCGAGACCCAGTACTTC. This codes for CASSFLTGGETQYF.

The CDR3 sequence is CASRGTGWNTEAFF. CDR3 DNA: TGTGCCAGCAGGGGGACAGGGTGGAACACTGAAGCTTTCTTT. The V call is TRBV27, the J call TRBJ1-1, with TRBD1 matching over 9 bases. The CDR3 contains 14 residues. Germline loops: CDR1 MNHEY, CDR2 SMNVEV (reference sequence). The junction had 3 bases not matched to a gene; V was cut back by 6 bases and J by 1 base.

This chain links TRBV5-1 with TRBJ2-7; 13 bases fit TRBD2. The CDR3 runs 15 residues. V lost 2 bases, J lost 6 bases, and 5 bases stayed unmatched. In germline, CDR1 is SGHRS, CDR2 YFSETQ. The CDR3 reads CASSFTSGGAVEQYF. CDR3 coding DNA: TGCGCCAGCAGCTTTACTAGCGGGGGGGCCGTCGAGCAGTACTTC.

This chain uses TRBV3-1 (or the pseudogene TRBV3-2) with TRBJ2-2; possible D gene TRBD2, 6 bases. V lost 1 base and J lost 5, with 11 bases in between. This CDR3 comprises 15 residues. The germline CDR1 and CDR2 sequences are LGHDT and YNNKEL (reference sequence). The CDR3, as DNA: TGTGCCAGCAGCCAAGTGGCGGGAAGAACCGGGGAGCTGTTTTTT. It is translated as CASSQVAGRTGELFF.

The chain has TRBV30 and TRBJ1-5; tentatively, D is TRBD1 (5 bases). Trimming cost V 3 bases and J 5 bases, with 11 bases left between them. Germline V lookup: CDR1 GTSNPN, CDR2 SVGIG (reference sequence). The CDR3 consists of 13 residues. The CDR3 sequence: CAWSGGMDQPQHF. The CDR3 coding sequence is TGTGCCTGGAGCGGGGGGATGGATCAGCCCCAGCATTTT. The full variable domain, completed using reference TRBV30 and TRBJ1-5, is SQTIHQWPATLVQPVGSPLSLECTVEGTSNPNLYWYRQAAGRGLQLLFYSVGIGQISSEVPQNLSASRPQDRQFILSSKKLLLSDSGFYLCAWSGGMDQPQHFGDGTRLSIL.

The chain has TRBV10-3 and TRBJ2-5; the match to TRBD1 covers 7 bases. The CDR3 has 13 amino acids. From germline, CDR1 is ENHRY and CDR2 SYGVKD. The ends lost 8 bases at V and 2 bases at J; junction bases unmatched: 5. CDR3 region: CAIGRQGQETQYF. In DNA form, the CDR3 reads TGTGCCATCGGGCGACAGGGACAAGAGACCCAGTACTTC.

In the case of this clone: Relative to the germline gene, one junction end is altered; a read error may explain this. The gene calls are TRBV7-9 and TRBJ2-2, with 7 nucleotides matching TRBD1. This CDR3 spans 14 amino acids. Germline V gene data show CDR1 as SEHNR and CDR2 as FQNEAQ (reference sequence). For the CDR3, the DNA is TGTGCCAGCAGCCTAGCAGGGGGCACCGGGGAGCTGTTTTTT. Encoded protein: CASSLAGGTGELFF.